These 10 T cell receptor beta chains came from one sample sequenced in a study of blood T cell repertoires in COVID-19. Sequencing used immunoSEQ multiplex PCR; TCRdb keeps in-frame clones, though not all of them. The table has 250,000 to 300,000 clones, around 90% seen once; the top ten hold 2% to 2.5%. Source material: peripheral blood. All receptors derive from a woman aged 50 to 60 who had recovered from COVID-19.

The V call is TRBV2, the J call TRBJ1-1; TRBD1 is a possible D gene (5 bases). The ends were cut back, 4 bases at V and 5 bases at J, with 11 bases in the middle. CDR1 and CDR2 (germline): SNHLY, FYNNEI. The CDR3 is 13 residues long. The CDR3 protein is CASSVGKGTEAFF. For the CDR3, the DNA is TGTGCCAGCAGTGTAGGGAAGGGGACTGAAGCTTTCTTT.

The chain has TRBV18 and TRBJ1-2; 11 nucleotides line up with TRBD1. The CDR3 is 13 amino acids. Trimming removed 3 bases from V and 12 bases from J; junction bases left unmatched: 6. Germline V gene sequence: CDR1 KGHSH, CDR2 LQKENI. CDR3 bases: TGTGCCAGCTCACCGGGACAGGGGGTGGAGAACACCTTC. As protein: CASSPGQGVENTF.

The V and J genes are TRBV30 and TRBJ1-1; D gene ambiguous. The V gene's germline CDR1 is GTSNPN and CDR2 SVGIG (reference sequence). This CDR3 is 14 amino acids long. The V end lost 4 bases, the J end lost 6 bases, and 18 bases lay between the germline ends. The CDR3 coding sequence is TGTGCCTGGACCCCCCTGGGGAGTTGGCCTGAAGCTTTCTTT. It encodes CAWTPLGSWPEAFF.

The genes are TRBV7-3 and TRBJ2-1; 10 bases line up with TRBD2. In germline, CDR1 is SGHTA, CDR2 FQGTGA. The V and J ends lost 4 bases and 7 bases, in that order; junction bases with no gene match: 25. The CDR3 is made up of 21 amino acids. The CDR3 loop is CASSYSSVRLAGEIVGNEQFF. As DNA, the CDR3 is TGTGCCAGCAGCTATTCAAGCGTAAGGCTAGCGGGAGAAATTGTTGGGAATGAGCAGTTCTTC.

The CDR3 spells CASSNRQGLGSPLHF. In DNA form, the CDR3 reads TGTGCCAGCAGCAACCGACAGGGACTTGGTTCACCCCTCCACTTT. The V and J genes are TRBV9 and TRBJ1-6; 7 bases agree with TRBD1. The CDR3 loop spans 15 amino acids. With V trimmed by 4 bases and J by 9 bases, 10 bases remained unmatched. Germline lookup yields CDR1 SGDLS and CDR2 YYNGEE.

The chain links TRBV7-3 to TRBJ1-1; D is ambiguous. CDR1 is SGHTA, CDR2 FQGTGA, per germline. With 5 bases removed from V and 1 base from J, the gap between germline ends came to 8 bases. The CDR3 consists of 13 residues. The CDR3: CASSTYTNTEAFF. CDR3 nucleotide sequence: TGTGCCAGCAGCACTTATACGAACACTGAAGCTTTCTTT.

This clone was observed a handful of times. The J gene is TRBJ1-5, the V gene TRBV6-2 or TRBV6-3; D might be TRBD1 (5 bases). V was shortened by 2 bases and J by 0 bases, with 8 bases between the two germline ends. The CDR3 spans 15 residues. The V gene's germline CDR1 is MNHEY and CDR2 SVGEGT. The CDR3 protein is CASSYGHPSNQPQHF. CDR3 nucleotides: TGTGCCAGCAGTTACGGACACCCTAGCAATCAGCCCCAGCATTTT.

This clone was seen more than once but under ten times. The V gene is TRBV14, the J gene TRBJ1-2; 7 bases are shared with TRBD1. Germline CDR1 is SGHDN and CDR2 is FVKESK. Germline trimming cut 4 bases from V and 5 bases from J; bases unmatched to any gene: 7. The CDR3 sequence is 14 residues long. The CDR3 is CASSPGQNLYGYTF. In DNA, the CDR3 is TGTGCCAGCAGCCCGGGACAGAACTTGTATGGCTACACCTTC.

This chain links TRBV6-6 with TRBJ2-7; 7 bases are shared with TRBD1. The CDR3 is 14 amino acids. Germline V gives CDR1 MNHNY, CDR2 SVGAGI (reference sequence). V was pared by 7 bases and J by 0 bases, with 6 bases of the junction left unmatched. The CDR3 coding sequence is TGTGCCAGCATTTCCGGGACAGTCTCCTACGAGCAGTACTTC. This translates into CASISGTVSYEQYF.

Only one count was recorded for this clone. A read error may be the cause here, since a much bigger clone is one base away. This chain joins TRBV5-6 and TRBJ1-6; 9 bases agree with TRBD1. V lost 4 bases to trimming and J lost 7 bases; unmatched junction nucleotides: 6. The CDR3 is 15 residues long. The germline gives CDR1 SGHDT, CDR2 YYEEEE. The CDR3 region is CASSAGQGRNSPLHF. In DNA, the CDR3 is TGTGCCAGCAGCGCGGGACAGGGACGGAATTCACCCCTCCACTTT.